This is a list of T cell receptor beta chains from one sample in a study of blood T cells in healthy people across ages. MiXCR, applied by TCRdb to the 5' RACE reads, yields one record per CDR3 protein. The sample lists around 1,600,000 distinct CDR3 sequences, approximately 42% occurring once. Sample: blood. Receptors were obtained from a woman between 18 and 29 years old in good health. CDR3s include the opening cysteine and the closing phenylalanine or tryptophan. The D gene is left open where the match is weak. Rows may omit the clone size; those that give it use once, few, many or a size class.

J: TRBJ2-2
D: NA
size: NA
V: TRBV13
DNA: TGTGCCAGCAGCTTAGGACAGGGATCCAACACCGGGGAGCTGTTTTTT
CDR3: CASSLGQGSNTGELFF

J: TRBJ2-2
D: TRBD2
size: few
V: TRBV27
DNA: TGTGCCAGCAGTTTGAGCGGGGGCCTGAACACCGGGGAGCTGTTTTTT
CDR3: CASSLSGGLNTGELFF

J: TRBJ2-7
D: NA
size: NA
V: TRBV21-1
DNA: TGTGCCAGCAGCTCCCGGGGACTAGGGGTGATTGAGCAGTACTTC
CDR3: CASSSRGLGVIEQYF

J: TRBJ1-2
D: NA
size: NA
V: TRBV15
DNA: TGTGCCACCACACCGCAGGTTGATAACTATGGCTACACCTTC
CDR3: CATTPQVDNYGYTF

J: TRBJ2-7
D: NA
size: NA
V: TRBV7-2
DNA: TGTGCCACCCGAAGCGGAACCAACTCCTTCGAGCAGTACTTC
CDR3: CATRSGTNSFEQYF

J: TRBJ2-3
D: NA
size: few
V: TRBV4-1
DNA: TGCGCCAGCAGCCAAGACTACCTCACAGATACGCAGTATTTT
CDR3: CASSQDYLTDTQYF

J: TRBJ2-3
D: NA
size: NA
V: TRBV29-1
DNA: TGCAGCGTTGGGACCAGGGGTATGGTGGAGACGCAGTATTTT
CDR3: CSVGTRGMVETQYF

J: TRBJ2-4
D: NA
size: few
V: TRBV4-3
DNA: TGCGCCAGCAGCCAACAAACTAGCCCTGGGGACATTCAGTACTTC
CDR3: CASSQQTSPGDIQYF

J: TRBJ2-5
D: TRBD2
size: NA
V: TRBV5-1
DNA: TGCGCCAGCAGCACTCTACTAGCGGCTCAAGAGACCCAGTACTTC
CDR3: CASSTLLAAQETQYF

J: TRBJ2-7
D: NA
size: few
V: TRBV20-1
DNA: TGCAGTGCTAGAGTTCGGCAGAGGGGCTACGAGCAGTACTTC
CDR3: CSARVRQRGYEQYF

J: TRBJ1-2
D: NA
size: NA
V: TRBV6-2/TRBV6-3
DNA: TGTGCCAGCAGTTACAAGGTCGGGGGTGGCTACACCTTC
CDR3: CASSYKVGGGYTF

J: TRBJ2-3
D: NA
size: NA
V: TRBV4-2
DNA: TGTGCCAGCAGCCAAGGCAGGGGCGACCATTATGCAGATACGCAGTATTTT
CDR3: CASSQGRGDHYADTQYF

J: TRBJ1-1
D: TRBD1
size: NA
V: TRBV12-3/TRBV12-4
DNA: TGTGCCAGCAGTCCGGGACGGGCAGGGGGTACTGAAGCTTTCTTT
CDR3: CASSPGRAGGTEAFF

J: TRBJ2-5
D: TRBD1
size: NA
V: TRBV6-5
DNA: TGTGCCAGCAGTTCAATCACAGGGGGCATTGAGACCCAGTACTTC
CDR3: CASSSITGGIETQYF

J: TRBJ1-5
D: NA
size: NA
V: TRBV7-2
DNA: TGTGCCAGCAGCTTACAGGGTAATCAGCCCGAGCATTTT
CDR3: CASSLQGNQPEHF